The clone carrying this T cell receptor (beta chain) has a single count. PCR amplification relied on 60 Vbeta primers (plus 13 Jbeta primers). Method: immunoSEQ multiplex PCR; TCRdb's copy keeps in-frame clones and lacks some. The sample comprises fewer than 200,000 clones, 82% of which are singletons, and roughly 1.5% rests with the top ten. This entry belongs to a study of cytomegalovirus exposure and HLA in healthy donors. Study information: An earlier analysis identified more than 90 million unique TCR beta sequences in 170 million or so T cells.

The CDR3 has 16 amino acids. Unmatched junction bases numbered 3, after V lost 0 bases and J lost 3 bases. Per the germline V gene, CDR1 is SGHTA and CDR2 is FQGNSA. The sample comprised PBMCs. V is TRBV7-2 and J is TRBJ1-5, with 9 bases that match TRBD1. The source is a male donor in good health and CMV-seronegative. The CDR3 is CASSLAGQGNNQPQHF. The CDR3 region has the DNA TGTGCCAGCAGCTTAGCGGGACAGGGTAACAATCAGCCCCAGCATTTT.